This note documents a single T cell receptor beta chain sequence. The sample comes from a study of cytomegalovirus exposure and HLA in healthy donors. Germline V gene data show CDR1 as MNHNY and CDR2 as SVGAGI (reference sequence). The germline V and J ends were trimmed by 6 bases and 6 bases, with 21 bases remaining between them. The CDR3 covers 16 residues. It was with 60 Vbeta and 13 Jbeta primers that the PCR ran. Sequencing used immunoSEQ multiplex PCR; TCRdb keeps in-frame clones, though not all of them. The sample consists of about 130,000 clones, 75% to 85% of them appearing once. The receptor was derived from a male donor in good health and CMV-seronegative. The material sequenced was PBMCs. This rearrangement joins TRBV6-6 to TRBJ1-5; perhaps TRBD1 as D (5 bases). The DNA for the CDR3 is TGTGCCAGCAGACCCCCCGGGGGGGTAGAAGGTCAGCCCCAGCATTTT. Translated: CASRPPGGVEGQPQHF.